One sample yielded the 17 T cell receptor beta chains listed below, sequenced in a study of OX40 agonist ivuxolimab in advanced cancers. This table comes from immunoSEQ multiplex PCR, and its TCRdb copy is limited to in-frame clones, with some not included. The sample gives fewer than 50,000 clones, 85% to 95% of which show up once; roughly 15% is in the top ten. The source material was CD4+ or CD8+ T cells sorted from blood, sampled in a trial of the OX40 agonist ivuxolimab. Receptors originate from an adult with an advanced solid tumor such as melanoma, head and neck, liver or kidney cancer.

V is TRBV19 and J is TRBJ2-1; 10 bases map to TRBD1. This CDR3 is built from 14 residues. V lost 5 bases to trimming and J lost 7 bases; unmatched junction nucleotides: 5. Per the germline V gene, CDR1 is LNHDA and CDR2 is SQIVND (reference sequence). CDR3 region: CASSPWDRGNEQFF. The CDR3 DNA sequence: TGTGCCAGTAGTCCCTGGGACAGGGGAAATGAGCAGTTCTTC.

This clone was recorded once. The same CDR3 is also encoded by other DNA sequences in this sample. The chain links TRBV27 to TRBJ2-7; a weak D match, TRBD2 (5 bases). V was shortened by 5 bases and J by 0 bases, with 8 bases between the two germline ends. Germline V gene sequence: CDR1 MNHEY, CDR2 SMNVEV (reference sequence). The CDR3 has 13 residues. CDR3 loop: CASSSGSSYEQYF. For the CDR3, the DNA is TGTGCCAGCAGTAGCGGAAGCTCCTACGAGCAGTACTTC.

The CDR3 bases are TGCGCCAGCCAGCAGGTTAGGGCAATTGATGAGCAGTTCTTC. Translation: CASQQVRAIDEQFF. The V gene is TRBV5-1, the J gene TRBJ2-1, with D hard to call. The germline V and J ends were trimmed by 7 bases and 8 bases, with 19 bases remaining between them. Germline lookup yields CDR1 SGHRS and CDR2 YFSETQ. The length of the CDR3 is 14 residues.

The chain combines TRBV7-9 with TRBJ2-7, with 7 positions matching TRBD1. Germline V gives CDR1 SEHNR, CDR2 FQNEAQ (reference sequence). The CDR3 is made up of 16 amino acids. The trim removed 4 bases at V and 4 bases at J, leaving 13 bases unmatched. The CDR3 bases are TGTGCCAGCAGCTCACCCTTAAGGTCAGGGGGTTACGAGCAGTACTTC. This translates into CASSSPLRSGGYEQYF.

The chain couples TRBV6-5 to TRBJ2-7; D not certain. From germline, CDR1 is MNHEY and CDR2 SVGAGI. V was shortened by 5 bases and J by 3 bases, with 8 bases between the two germline ends. CDR3 length: 12 residues. CDR3 loop: CASSEWGYEQYF. Written as DNA, the CDR3 is TGTGCCAGCAGTGAATGGGGCTACGAGCAGTACTTC.

The chain combines TRBV6-6 with TRBJ2-2; perhaps D is TRBD1 or TRBD2 (5 bases each). The CDR3 runs to 15 residues. With 5 bases removed from V and 0 bases from J, the gap between germline ends came to 10 bases. The germline V gene has CDR1 MNHNY and CDR2 SVGAGI (reference sequence). The CDR3 spells CASSQGPANTGELFF. The CDR3 DNA is TGTGCCAGCAGTCAGGGACCCGCGAACACCGGGGAGCTGTTTTTT.

CDR3 residues: CASSPRWTPNTGELFF. CDR3 DNA: TGTGCCAGCTCACCGAGGTGGACCCCAAACACCGGGGAGCTGTTTTTT. This chain connects TRBV18 to TRBJ2-2; D gene uncertain. Germline CDR1 and CDR2: KGHSH and LQKENI. V lost 3 bases and J 2 bases, leaving 13 bases between the germline ends. The CDR3 runs 16 residues.

The chain carries TRBV27 and TRBJ2-7, with 7 nucleotides matching TRBD2. Trimming removed 3 bases from V and 2 bases from J; junction bases left unmatched: 7. Germline CDR1 and CDR2: MNHEY and SMNVEV (reference sequence). The CDR3 sequence is 15 residues long. CDR3 nucleotides: TGTGCCAGCAGTTTTTCGGGCGGGGGAGCCTACGAGCAGTACTTC. Its translation is CASSFSGGGAYEQYF.

This chain uses TRBV5-4 with TRBJ2-2, with D hard to call. V was trimmed by 1 base and J by 6 bases, leaving 4 bases between them. CDR3 length: 12 amino acids. CDR1 is SGHNT and CDR2 is YYREEE in the germline V gene (reference sequence). The CDR3 reads CASSLYAGELFF. In DNA form, the CDR3 reads TGTGCCAGCAGCTTGTACGCCGGGGAGCTGTTTTTT.

This sequence joins TRBV18 and TRBJ2-1; the D gene is possibly TRBD2 (6 bases). The V end was cut by 5 bases, the J end by 1 base, with 12 bases between. The germline gives CDR1 KGHSH, CDR2 LQKENI. CDR3 length equals 15 residues. In DNA form, the CDR3 reads TGTGCCAGCTCAGGGGGACTGGCGTCCTACAATGAGCAGTTCTTC. This codes for CASSGGLASYNEQFF.

The chain recombines TRBV27 with TRBJ2-7; D could derive from TRBD1 or TRBD2 (5 bases each). In germline, CDR1 is MNHEY, CDR2 SMNVEV (reference sequence). This CDR3 has 14 residues. V gave up 6 bases and J gave up 5 bases, with 17 bases separating them. CDR3 protein: CASRGTGQFDEQYF. The CDR3 DNA reads as TGTGCCAGCAGGGGGACGGGCCAATTCGACGAGCAGTACTTC.

The DNA for the CDR3 is TGTGCCAGCAGCTTACTCACTAGCGGGGGTGAGACCCAGTACTTC. This codes for CASSLLTSGGETQYF. The gene calls are TRBV7-9 and TRBJ2-5, with TRBD2 identical over 11 bases. The germline V gene encodes CDR1 SEHNR and CDR2 FQNEAQ (reference sequence). The CDR3 sequence is 15 residues long. J gave up 5 bases and V 2 bases, and 4 bases lay outside the gene matches. The variable domain in full, completed from reference TRBV7-9 and TRBJ2-5, reads DTGVSQNPRHKITKRGQNVTFRCDPISEHNRLYWYRQTLGQGPEFLTYFQNEAQLEKSRLLSDRFSAERPKGSFSTLEIQRTEQGDSAMYLCASSLLTSGGETQYFGPGTRLLVL.

V gene TRBV7-3 combines with J gene TRBJ2-7; D tentatively fits TRBD1 or TRBD2 (6 bases each). The CDR3 extends over 16 amino acids. CDR1 and CDR2 (germline): SGHTA, FQGTGA. Trimming left V 1 base short and J 1 base short, with 14 bases between. The CDR3 region has the DNA TGTGCCAGCAGCTTAAGGGAAAAAGGGGGGTCCTACGAGCAGTACTTC. Translated, it gives CASSLREKGGSYEQYF.

The rearrangement uses TRBV19 and TRBJ1-1; D is unresolved. Germline V gene lookup returns CDR1 LNHDA and CDR2 SQIVND (reference sequence). The CDR3 sequence is 12 residues long. The V and J ends lost 7 bases and 1 base respectively, with 7 bases between them. CDR3 bases: TGTGCCAGTAACGCTAGGAACACTGAAGCTTTCTTT. It translates to CASNARNTEAFF.

The chain employs TRBV4-3 and TRBJ1-4; D uncertain. CDR3 size: 17 residues. Trimming left V 0 bases short and J 0 bases short, with 11 bases between. Germline-derived CDR1 and CDR2 are LGHNA and YSLEER. The CDR3 here is CASSQEYKIATNEKLFF. CDR3 DNA: TGCGCCAGCAGCCAAGAGTACAAAATTGCAACTAATGAAAAACTGTTTTTT.

To note about this clone: The junction and the germline gene differ at one end; a read error may be behind it. The J gene is TRBJ2-7, the V gene TRBV5-1; 7 bases agree with TRBD2. CDR3 length: 12 amino acids. In germline, CDR1 is SGHRS, CDR2 YFSETQ. This chain's CDR3 is CASTLGRGEQYF. CDR3 nucleotide sequence: TGCGCCAGCACCTTGGGGAGGGGCGAGCAGTACTTC. Combining the CDR3 with reference TRBV5-1 and TRBJ2-7 gives the whole variable domain KAGVTQTPRYLIKTRGQQVTLSCSPISGHRSVSWYQQTPGQGLQFLFEYFSETQRNKGNFPGRFSGRQFSNSRSEMNVSTLELGDSALYLCASTLGRGEQYFGPGTRLTVT.

This chain joins TRBV6-5 and TRBJ1-2, with a tentative D call TRBD1 (5 bases). V lost 5 bases to trimming and J lost 5 bases, with 12 bases between them. The CDR3 runs to 13 residues. Germline CDR1 MNHEY, CDR2 SVGAGI. The CDR3: CASSVNEGYGYTF. In nucleotides, the CDR3 is TGTGCCAGCAGTGTCAACGAGGGGTATGGCTACACCTTC.